This TCR beta chain was recorded in a study of T cells in Graves' hyperthyroidism and ophthalmopathy. Diagnostic decisions used clinical symptoms, serum thyroxine and TRAb, thyroid ultrasound and orbital computed tomography. Study-level findings and limits: Model predictions of ophthalmopathy came a median around 6.5 months before onset. Also found in blood were most expanded thyroid clonotypes above 0.001.

The CDR3 is 13 residues long. Germline CDR1 reads WNHNN; CDR2 reads SYGVQD (reference sequence). Deletions cut 6 bases from V and 4 bases from J, with 10 bases between. The investigators amplified TCR beta CDR3 regions from RNA transcripts. First-round RT-PCR targeting the TCR CDR3 was performed with the HTBI primer set. MiXCR was run by TCRdb on the multiplex PCR reads, yielding one entry per CDR3 protein. The sample gives some 500,000 distinct CDR3 sequences, approximately 24% of which show up once; over 9% is in the top ten. To note about this clonotype: As yet, its antigen is unknown. Because it lacks the conserved phenylalanine or tryptophan at the end, this CDR3 is likely a read error.

The J gene is TRBJ1-5, the V gene TRBV10-1; D is perhaps TRBD1 (5 bases). The TCR originated in a woman aged 30 to 39 with Graves' ophthalmopathy. Sequencing was carried out using blood. CDR3 region: CASSQEGNQPQHL. CDR3 in DNA: TGCGCCAGCAGCCAGGAGGGGAATCAGCCCCAGCATTTG.